Reported below is one T cell receptor beta chain. In the authors' methods: From reference gene primer amplification, estimates of nucleated cell counts were derived. Libraries were prepared by immunoSEQ multiplex PCR; TCRdb keeps only in-frame clonotypes and omits some of them. That table supplies the V and J calls and clone size; D and trimming were determined from the DNA. The data show fewer than 150,000 clones, approximately 87% seen once. These data are taken from a study of blood T cell repertoires in COVID-19. On the study more broadly: Some COVID-19 samples were acute and others convalescent; all came from the United States, Italy and Spain.

V shed 4 bases and J shed 4 bases, with 20 bases lying between them. Germline V gives CDR1 SGHRS, CDR2 YFSETQ. The CDR3 runs to 16 residues. The sequence was collected from a woman aged 65 to 85 with acute or convalescent COVID-19. Material for sequencing was peripheral blood. The rearrangement uses TRBV5-1 and TRBJ2-5; D may be TRBD1 (5 bases). The CDR3 DNA reads as TGCGCCAGCAGCATTTCCGGACACGCCGGCACAGAGACCCAGTACTTC. This sequence encodes CASSISGHAGTETQYF.